The rows below give T cell receptor beta chains drawn from one sample of a study of cytomegalovirus exposure and HLA in healthy donors. TCRdb's copy holds only in-frame clones and misses some; the assay was immunoSEQ multiplex PCR. Its clone listing holds some 70,000 clones. Sequencing was performed on PBMCs. These receptors originate from a man aged 35 to 55 in good health and CMV-seronegative. Each CDR3 is given with its conserved first and last residue. A D gene is named only where the DNA matches it firmly.

>TRBJ2-1|TRBD2|TRBV2
TGTGCCAGCAGTGAAGGAGCTAGCGGGATGGGTGAGCAGTTCTTC
CASSEGASGMGEQFF
>TRBJ1-4|-|TRBV4-1
TGCGCCAGCAGCCAAGATGCAGGGGACGGTGAAAAACTGTTTTTT
CASSQDAGDGEKLFF
>TRBJ2-1|TRBD2|TRBV19
TGTGCCAGTAGTAGAAACCGACTAGCAGGATACAATGAGCAGTTCTTC
CASSRNRLAGYNEQFF
>TRBJ2-5|TRBD2|TRBV11-3
TGTGCCAGCAGCTCGGGACTAGCGGGAGGGCAAGAGACCCAGTACTTC
CASSSGLAGGQETQYF
>TRBJ1-2|-|TRBV6-5
TGTGCCAGCACCACAAACCCCCAGGGCTATGGCTACACCTTC
CASTTNPQGYGYTF
>TRBJ1-3|TRBD1|TRBV30
TGTGCCTGGGATTCGGGACAGGGGCATGGAAACACCATATATTTT
CAWDSGQGHGNTIYF
>TRBJ1-2|TRBD1|TRBV6-5
TGTGCCAGCAGTTCCATGGGACAGGGTTATAACTATGGCTACACCTTC
CASSSMGQGYNYGYTF
>TRBJ2-3|TRBD2|TRBV28
TGTGCCAGCAGCCTACTAGCGGGAGCTAGCACAGATACGCAGTATTTT
CASSLLAGASTDTQYF
>TRBJ1-6|TRBD1|TRBV30
TGTGCCTGGAGTAGGACCGGGACAGGGGATTCACCCCTCCACTTT
CAWSRTGTGDSPLHF
>TRBJ1-1|TRBD1|TRBV7-9
TGTGCCAGCAGCCTAAGACAGGGGGGGTTGACTGAAGCTTTCTTT
CASSLRQGGLTEAFF
>TRBJ1-2|-|TRBV6-6
TGTGCCAGCAGCCCCGGGATTAACTATGGCTACACCTTC
CASSPGINYGYTF
>TRBJ2-7|TRBD1|TRBV11-3
TGTGCCAGCAGCGCCTCCGGGACAGGAATCGAGCAGTACTTC
CASSASGTGIEQYF
>TRBJ2-5|-|TRBV7-2
TGTGCCAGCAGTTTCAATCGGGGTAAAGAGACCCAGTACTTC
CASSFNRGKETQYF
>TRBJ2-3|TRBD2|TRBV15
TGTGCCACCAGCAGAGGCCTAGCGGGGAGACATACAATAAGCACAGATACGCAGTATTTT
CATSRGLAGRHTISTDTQYF
>TRBJ1-4|-|TRBV28
TGTGCCAGCCAGAAACGACAGCTATCTAATGAAAAACTGTTTTTT
CASQKRQLSNEKLFF
>TRBJ2-7|TRBD2|TRBV5-1
TGCGCCAGCAGCGCGCTACCTAGCGGGAGTTCCTACGAGCAGTACTTC
CASSALPSGSSYEQYF
>TRBJ1-1|-|TRBV7-8
TGTGCCAGCAGCTTTACAGGCCTGGGGACTGAAGCTTTCTTT
CASSFTGLGTEAFF
>TRBJ2-5|-|TRBV5-6
TGTGCCAGCAGCTCAACAGGGACCGAGACCCAGTACTTC
CASSSTGTETQYF
>TRBJ2-3|TRBD2|TRBV6-4
TGTGCCAGCAGTGACGGGCGGGGGGCCTTCACAGATACGCAGTATTTT
CASSDGRGAFTDTQYF
>TRBJ1-1|-|TRBV30
TGTGCCTGGAGTGTTCGCGACAGGAAGACGTTCAATACTGAAGCTTTCTTT
CAWSVRDRKTFNTEAFF
>TRBJ2-5|TRBD2|TRBV7-9
TGTGCCAGCAGCTTAGGTAGCGGGAGAGGGCAAGAGACCCAGTACTTC
CASSLGSGRGQETQYF
>TRBJ2-7|TRBD1|TRBV7-8
TGTGCCAGCAGCCGGGACAGATCCTACGAGCAGTACTTC
CASSRDRSYEQYF
>TRBJ2-2|-|TRBV11-3
TGTGCCAGCAGCTTTTCGTATCCCGGGGAGCTGTTTTTT
CASSFSYPGELFF
>TRBJ2-2|TRBD2|TRBV7-2
TGTGCCAGCAGCTTAAGCCCTCGGACTAGCGGATCGACCGGGGAGCTGTTTTTT
CASSLSPRTSGSTGELFF
>TRBJ2-2|-|TRBV27
TGTGCCAGCAGCCCCCGACAGGCGCACACCGGGGAGCTGTTTTTT
CASSPRQAHTGELFF
>TRBJ1-2|-|TRBV28
TGTGCCAGCATAAGAGGCAGTGCCAACTATGGCTACACCTTC
CASIRGSANYGYTF
>TRBJ1-3|-|TRBV5-4
TGTGCCAGCAGCTTGGGCCAGGGCGTCTCTGGAAACACCATATATTTT
CASSLGQGVSGNTIYF
>TRBJ1-1|-|TRBV7-2
TGTGCCAGCAGCTTAGAGCTCCGCCTAGAAGCTTTCTTT
CASSLELRLEAFF
>TRBJ2-7|-|TRBV15
TGTGCCACCAGCATATCCGGGGGACCCTACGAGCAGTACTTC
CATSISGGPYEQYF
>TRBJ2-2|TRBD1|TRBV13
TGTGCCAGCAGCCAGACTTACCGGACAGGAAACACCGGGGAGCTGTTTTTT
CASSQTYRTGNTGELFF
>TRBJ1-5|TRBD1|TRBV2
TGTGCCAGCAGGCCCGGGACAGCGGATCAGCCCCAGCATTTT
CASRPGTADQPQHF
>TRBJ2-3|-|TRBV18
TGTGCCAGCTCACCATCTATCACAGATACGCAGTATTTT
CASSPSITDTQYF
>TRBJ1-1|TRBD1|TRBV5-6
TGTGCCAGCAGCTGGGAGACAGGGGCGAACACTGAAGCTTTCTTT
CASSWETGANTEAFF
>TRBJ1-3|-|TRBV19
TGTGCCAGTAGTACGGGGGACGTTCGTTGGGGAAACACCATATATTTT
CASSTGDVRWGNTIYF
>TRBJ1-2|TRBD1|TRBV6-5
TGTGCCAGCAGTTTACAGGGGGGATCTGGTGGCTACACCTTC
CASSLQGGSGGYTF
>TRBJ1-2|TRBD1|TRBV7-2
TGTGCCAGCAGCCTAAGGTTGTCCGGACAGGGCCGCCTCGGCTACACCTTC
CASSLRLSGQGRLGYTF
>TRBJ1-3|TRBD1|TRBV15
TGTGCCACTAGCAGGGGACAGGGAAACACCATATATTTT
CATSRGQGNTIYF
>TRBJ2-1|TRBD1|TRBV19
TGTGCCAGTAGTCATCGGACAGGGACAGACAATGAGCAGTTCTTC
CASSHRTGTDNEQFF
>TRBJ2-7|TRBD2|TRBV7-9
TGTGCCAGCACCGGGCGCGGGGGGCCCTACGAGCAGTACTTC
CASTGRGGPYEQYF
>TRBJ2-1|TRBD2|TRBV6-1
TGTGCCAGCAGTGATACAGAGCGGGGGGGTTGGGAGCAGTTCTTC
CASSDTERGGWEQFF
>TRBJ2-5|TRBD2|TRBV5-4
TGTGCCAGCAGCCCGGGACTAGCGGGAGGGCCACGCCAAGAGACCCAGTACTTC
CASSPGLAGGPRQETQYF
>TRBJ2-6|-|TRBV30
TGTGCCTGGAGGCGGGGTGCTGGGGCCAACGTCCTGACTTTC
CAWRRGAGANVLTF
>TRBJ1-5|-|TRBV30
TGTGCCTGGAGTGTGCAGGGGCTCGGCCAGCCCCAGCATTTT
CAWSVQGLGQPQHF
>TRBJ2-2|-|TRBV5-1
TGCGCCAGCAGCACAGGGTCCGCGAACACCGGGGAGCTGTTTTTT
CASSTGSANTGELFF
>TRBJ1-1|-|TRBV5-8
TGTGCCAGCAGCTTGGGGAGGGATGGAAGGAGTGAAGCTTTCTTT
CASSLGRDGRSEAFF
>TRBJ1-1|-|TRBV20-1
TGCAGTGCCAGTCGGGGATCCGAAGCTTTCTTT
CSASRGSEAFF
>TRBJ1-1|TRBD1|TRBV19
TGTGCCAGTAGTCCTGGGACAGGGTACTTCCTGAACACTGAAGCTTTCTTT
CASSPGTGYFLNTEAFF
>TRBJ1-5|-|TRBV6-6
TGTGCCAGCAGTTATACGGGAGGGGGTCAGCCCCAGCATTTT
CASSYTGGGQPQHF
>TRBJ2-2|-|TRBV10-3
TGTGCCATCAGTGGTTCTCCGAGGGCGGGGATGAACACCGGGGAGCTGTTTTTT
CAISGSPRAGMNTGELFF
>TRBJ2-1|TRBD2|TRBV7-9
TGTGCCAGCAGCTTCAGGGCGGGACTAGCGGCCTCACAAGGGAATGGGCAGTTCTTC
CASSFRAGLAASQGNGQFF
>TRBJ2-3|-|TRBV2
TGTGCCAGCAGCCAGGCAGATACGCAGTATTTT
CASSQADTQYF
>TRBJ1-2|-|TRBV6-1
TGTGCCAGCAGAGAGACAGCGTCGGGTGGCTACACCTTC
CASRETASGGYTF